This T cell receptor (beta chain) is from a study of T cells after yellow fever vaccination. Study-level points and caveats: Clonotypes found in both CD4 and CD8 compartments made up a small share. Most clones from primary vaccination resurfaced after the booster (approximately 96% CD4, approximately 88% CD8).

Via MiXCR, TCRdb re-called the 5' RACE reads, giving one row per CDR3 protein. The table lists 620,000 or so distinct CDR3 sequences, approximately 13% of them singletons. About this clonotype itself: What it recognizes is unknown.

The V and J ends lost 0 bases and 5 bases, in that order; junction bases with no gene match: 4. Germline V CDR1 and CDR2: SGHRS, YFSETQ. The CDR3 consists of 14 residues. This TCR was recovered from a man aged 30 to 45 who received the YFV17D yellow fever vaccine. V and J are TRBV5-1 and TRBJ1-2, with TRBD1 matching 7 bases. Specimen: PBMCs, collected on the day of the yellow fever booster vaccination. As DNA, the CDR3 is TGCGCCAGCAGCTTGGAGGGACAGAAGTATGGCTACACCTTC. Translation: CASSLEGQKYGYTF.